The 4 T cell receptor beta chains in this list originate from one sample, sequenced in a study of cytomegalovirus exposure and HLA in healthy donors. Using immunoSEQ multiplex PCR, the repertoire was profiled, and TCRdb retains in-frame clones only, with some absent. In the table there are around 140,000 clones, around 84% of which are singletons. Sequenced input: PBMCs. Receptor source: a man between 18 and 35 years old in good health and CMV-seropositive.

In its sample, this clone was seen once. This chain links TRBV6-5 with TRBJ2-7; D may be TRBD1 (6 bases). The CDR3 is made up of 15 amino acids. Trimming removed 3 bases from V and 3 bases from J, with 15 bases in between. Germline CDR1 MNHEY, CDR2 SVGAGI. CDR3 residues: CASSYTWDKYYEQYF. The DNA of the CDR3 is TGTGCCAGCAGTTATACCTGGGACAAATACTACGAGCAGTACTTC.

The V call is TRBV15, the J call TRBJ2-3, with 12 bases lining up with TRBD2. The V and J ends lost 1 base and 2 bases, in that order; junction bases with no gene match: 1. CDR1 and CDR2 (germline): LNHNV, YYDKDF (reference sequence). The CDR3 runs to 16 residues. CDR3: CATSRGLAGVTDTQYF. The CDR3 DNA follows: TGTGCCACCAGCAGAGGACTAGCGGGAGTCACAGATACGCAGTATTTT.

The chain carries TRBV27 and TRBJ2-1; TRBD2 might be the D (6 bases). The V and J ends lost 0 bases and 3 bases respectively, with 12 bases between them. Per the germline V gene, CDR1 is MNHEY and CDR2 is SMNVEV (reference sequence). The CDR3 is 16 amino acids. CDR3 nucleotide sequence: TGTGCCAGCAGTTTATCTCCGGGACTTTTCTACAATGAGCAGTTCTTC. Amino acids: CASSLSPGLFYNEQFF.

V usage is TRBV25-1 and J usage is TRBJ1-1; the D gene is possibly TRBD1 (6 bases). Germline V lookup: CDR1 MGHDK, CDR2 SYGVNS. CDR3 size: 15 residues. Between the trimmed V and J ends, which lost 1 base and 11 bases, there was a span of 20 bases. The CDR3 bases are TGTGCCAGCAGTGAATCCGGGGGGCCCCTTCGTCGGGCTTTCTTT. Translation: CASSESGGPLRRAFF. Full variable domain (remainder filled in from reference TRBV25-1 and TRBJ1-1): EADIYQTPRYLVIGTGKKITLECSQTMGHDKMYWYQQDPGMELHLIHYSYGVNSTEKGDLSSESTVSRIRTEHFPLTLESARPSHTSQYLCASSESGGPLRRAFFGQGTRLTVV.